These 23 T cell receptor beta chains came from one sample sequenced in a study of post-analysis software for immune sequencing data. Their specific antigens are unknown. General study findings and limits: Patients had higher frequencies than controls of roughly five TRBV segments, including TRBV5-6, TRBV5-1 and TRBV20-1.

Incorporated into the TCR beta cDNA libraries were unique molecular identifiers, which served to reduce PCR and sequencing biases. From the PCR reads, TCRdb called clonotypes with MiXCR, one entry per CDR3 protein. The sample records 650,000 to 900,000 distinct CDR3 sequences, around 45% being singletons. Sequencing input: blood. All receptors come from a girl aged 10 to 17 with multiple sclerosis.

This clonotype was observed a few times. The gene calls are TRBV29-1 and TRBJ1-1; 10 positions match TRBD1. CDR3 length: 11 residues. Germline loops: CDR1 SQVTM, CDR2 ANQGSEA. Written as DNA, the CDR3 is TGCAGGGCCGGGACAGGGGACGAAGCTTTCTTT. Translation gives CRAGTGDEAFF.

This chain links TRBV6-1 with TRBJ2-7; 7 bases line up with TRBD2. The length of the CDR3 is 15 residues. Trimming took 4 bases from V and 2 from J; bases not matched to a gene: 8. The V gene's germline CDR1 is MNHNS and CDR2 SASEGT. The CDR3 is CASSVQSGNPYEQYF. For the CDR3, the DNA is TGTGCCAGCAGTGTCCAGAGCGGGAACCCCTACGAGCAGTACTTC.

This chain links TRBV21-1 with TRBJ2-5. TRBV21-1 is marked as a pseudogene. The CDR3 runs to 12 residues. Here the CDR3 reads CASSKKSKTQYF. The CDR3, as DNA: TGTGCCAGCAGCAAAAAGTCGAAGACCCAGTACTTC.

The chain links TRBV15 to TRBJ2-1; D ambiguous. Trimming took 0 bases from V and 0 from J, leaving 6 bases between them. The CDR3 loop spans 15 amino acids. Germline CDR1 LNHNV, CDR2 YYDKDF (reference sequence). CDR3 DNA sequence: TGTGCCACCAGCAGAGACTGGGACTCCTACAATGAGCAGTTCTTC. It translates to CATSRDWDSYNEQFF. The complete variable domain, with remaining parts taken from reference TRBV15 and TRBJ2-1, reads DAMVIQNPRYQVTQFGKPVTLSCSQTLNHNVMYWYQQKSSQAPKLLFHYYDKDFNNEADTPDNFQSRRPNTSFCFLDIRSPGLGDTAMYLCATSRDWDSYNEQFFGPGTRLTVL.

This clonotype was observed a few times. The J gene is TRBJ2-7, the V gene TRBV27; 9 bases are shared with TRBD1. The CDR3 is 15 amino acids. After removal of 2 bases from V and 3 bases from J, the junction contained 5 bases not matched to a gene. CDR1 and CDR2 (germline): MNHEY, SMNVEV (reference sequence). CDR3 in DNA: TGTGCCAGCAGTTTAGTTGGGACAGGGAGCTACGAGCAGTACTTC. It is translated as CASSLVGTGSYEQYF.

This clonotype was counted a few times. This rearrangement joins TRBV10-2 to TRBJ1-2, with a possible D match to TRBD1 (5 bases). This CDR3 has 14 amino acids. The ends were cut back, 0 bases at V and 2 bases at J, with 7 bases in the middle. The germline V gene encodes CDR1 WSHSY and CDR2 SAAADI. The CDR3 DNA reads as TGCGCCAGCAGTGAGTCGACAGCAAACTATGGCTACACCTTC. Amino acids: CASSESTANYGYTF.

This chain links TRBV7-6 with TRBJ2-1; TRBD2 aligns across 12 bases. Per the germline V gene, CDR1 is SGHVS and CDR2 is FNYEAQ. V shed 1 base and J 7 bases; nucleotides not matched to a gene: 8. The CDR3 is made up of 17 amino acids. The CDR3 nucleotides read TGTGCCAGCAGCTTAGTCCCGACTAGCGGGAGTGGGAATGAGCAGTTCTTC. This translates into CASSLVPTSGSGNEQFF.

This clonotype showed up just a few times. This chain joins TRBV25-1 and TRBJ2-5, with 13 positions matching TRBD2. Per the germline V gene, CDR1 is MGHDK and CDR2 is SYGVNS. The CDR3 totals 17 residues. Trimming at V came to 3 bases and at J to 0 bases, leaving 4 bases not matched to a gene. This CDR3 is CASSEGLAGYYQETQYF. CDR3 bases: TGTGCCAGCAGTGAGGGACTAGCGGGGTACTACCAAGAGACCCAGTACTTC. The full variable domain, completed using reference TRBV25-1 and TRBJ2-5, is EADIYQTPRYLVIGTGKKITLECSQTMGHDKMYWYQQDPGMELHLIHYSYGVNSTEKGDLSSESTVSRIRTEHFPLTLESARPSHTSQYLCASSEGLAGYYQETQYFGPGTRLLVL.

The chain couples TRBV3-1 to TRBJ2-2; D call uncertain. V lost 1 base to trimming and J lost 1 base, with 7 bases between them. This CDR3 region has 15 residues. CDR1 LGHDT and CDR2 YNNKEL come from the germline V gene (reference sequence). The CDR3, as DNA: TGTGCCAGCAGCCAAGGGCCTCTGAACACCGGGGAGCTGTTTTTT. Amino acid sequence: CASSQGPLNTGELFF.

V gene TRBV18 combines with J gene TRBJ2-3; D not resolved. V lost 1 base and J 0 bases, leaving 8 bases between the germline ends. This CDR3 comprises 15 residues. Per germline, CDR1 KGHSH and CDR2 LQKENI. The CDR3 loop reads CASSPRPSSTDTQYF. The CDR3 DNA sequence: TGTGCCAGCTCACCACGACCCAGTAGCACAGATACGCAGTATTTT.

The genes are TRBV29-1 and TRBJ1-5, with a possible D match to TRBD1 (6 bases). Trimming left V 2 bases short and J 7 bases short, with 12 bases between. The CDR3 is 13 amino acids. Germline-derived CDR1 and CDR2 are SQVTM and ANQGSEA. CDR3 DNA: TGCAGCGTTGAAACAGGGTATGGCCAGCCCCAGCATTTT. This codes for CSVETGYGQPQHF.

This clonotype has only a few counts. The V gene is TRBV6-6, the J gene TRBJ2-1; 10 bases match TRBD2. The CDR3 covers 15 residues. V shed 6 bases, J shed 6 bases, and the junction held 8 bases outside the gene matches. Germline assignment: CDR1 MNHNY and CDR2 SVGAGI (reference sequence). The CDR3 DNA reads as TGTGCCAGCAGCCTAGCGGGGGTACTGTCCAATGAGCAGTTCTTC. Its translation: CASSLAGVLSNEQFF.

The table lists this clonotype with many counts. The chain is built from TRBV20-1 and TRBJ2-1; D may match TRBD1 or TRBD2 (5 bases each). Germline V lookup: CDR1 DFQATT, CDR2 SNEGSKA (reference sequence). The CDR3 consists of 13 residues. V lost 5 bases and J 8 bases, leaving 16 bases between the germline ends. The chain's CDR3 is CSAQQGVGDEQFF. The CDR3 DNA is TGCAGTGCTCAGCAGGGAGTCGGGGATGAGCAGTTCTTC.

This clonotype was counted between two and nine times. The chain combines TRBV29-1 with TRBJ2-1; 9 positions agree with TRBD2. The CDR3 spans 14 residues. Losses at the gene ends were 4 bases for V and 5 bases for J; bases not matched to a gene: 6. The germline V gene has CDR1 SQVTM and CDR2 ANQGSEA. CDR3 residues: CSVVLASGNNEQFF. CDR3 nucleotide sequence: TGCAGCGTTGTTTTGGCTAGCGGGAACAATGAGCAGTTCTTC.

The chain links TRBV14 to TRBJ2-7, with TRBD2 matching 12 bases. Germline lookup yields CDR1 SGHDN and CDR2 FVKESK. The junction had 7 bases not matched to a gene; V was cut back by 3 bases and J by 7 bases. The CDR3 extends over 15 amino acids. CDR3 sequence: CASSHLAGGDKEQYF. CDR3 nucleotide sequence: TGTGCCAGCAGCCATCTAGCGGGAGGGGACAAGGAGCAGTACTTC.

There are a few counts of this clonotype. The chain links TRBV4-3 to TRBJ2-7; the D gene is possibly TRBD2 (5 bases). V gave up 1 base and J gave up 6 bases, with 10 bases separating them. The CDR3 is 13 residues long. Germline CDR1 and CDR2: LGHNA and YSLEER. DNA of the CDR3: TGCGCCAGCAGCCAAGTGGTCCGGGGCGAGCAGTACTTC. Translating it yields CASSQVVRGEQYF.

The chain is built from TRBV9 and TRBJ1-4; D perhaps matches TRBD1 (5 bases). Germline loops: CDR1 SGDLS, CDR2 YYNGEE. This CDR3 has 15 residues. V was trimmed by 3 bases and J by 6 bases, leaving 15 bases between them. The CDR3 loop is CASSATGAGDEKLFF. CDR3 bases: TGTGCCAGCAGCGCCACAGGAGCCGGCGATGAAAAACTGTTTTTT. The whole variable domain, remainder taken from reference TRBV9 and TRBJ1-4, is DSGVTQTPKHLITATGQRVTLRCSPRSGDLSVYWYQQSLDQGLQFLIQYYNGEERAKGNILERFSAQQFPDLHSELNLSSLELGDSALYFCASSATGAGDEKLFFGSGTQLSVL.

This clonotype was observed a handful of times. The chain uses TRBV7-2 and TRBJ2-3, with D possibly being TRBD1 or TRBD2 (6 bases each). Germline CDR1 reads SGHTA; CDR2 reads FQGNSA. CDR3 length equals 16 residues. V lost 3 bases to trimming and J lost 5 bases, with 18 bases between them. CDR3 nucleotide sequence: TGTGCCAGCAGCTTGGACAGACGCATGGGGGGAGATACGCAGTATTTT. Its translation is CASSLDRRMGGDTQYF. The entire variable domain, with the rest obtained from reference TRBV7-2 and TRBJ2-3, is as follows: GAGVSQSPSNKVTEKGKDVELRCDPISGHTALYWYRQSLGQGLEFLIYFQGNSAPDKSGLPSDRFSAERTGGSVSTLTIQRTQQEDSAVYLCASSLDRRMGGDTQYFGPGTRLTVL.

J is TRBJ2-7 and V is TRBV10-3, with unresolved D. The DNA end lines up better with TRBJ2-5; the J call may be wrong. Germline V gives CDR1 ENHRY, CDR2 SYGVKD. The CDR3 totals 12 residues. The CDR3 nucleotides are TGTGCCACCAAGTCGGCTCAAGAGACCCAGTACTTC. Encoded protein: CATKSAQETQYF.

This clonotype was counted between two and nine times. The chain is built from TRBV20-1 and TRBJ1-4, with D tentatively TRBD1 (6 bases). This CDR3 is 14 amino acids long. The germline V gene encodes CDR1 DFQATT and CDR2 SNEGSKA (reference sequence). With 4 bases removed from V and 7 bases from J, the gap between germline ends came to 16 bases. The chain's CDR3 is CSATKQGGGEKLFF. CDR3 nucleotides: TGCAGTGCTACTAAACAAGGGGGTGGTGAAAAACTGTTTTTT.

CDR3 coding DNA: TGTGCCAGCAGCTTAGCCGCCGGGCTAGGACTCGAAACCTACGAGCAGTACTTC. Translating it yields CASSLAAGLGLETYEQYF. J is TRBJ2-7 and V is TRBV7-9; possibly TRBD2 for D (5 bases). Germline lookup yields CDR1 SEHNR and CDR2 FQNEAQ (reference sequence). CDR3 length: 18 amino acids. The V end was cut by 0 bases, the J end by 2 bases, with 20 bases between.

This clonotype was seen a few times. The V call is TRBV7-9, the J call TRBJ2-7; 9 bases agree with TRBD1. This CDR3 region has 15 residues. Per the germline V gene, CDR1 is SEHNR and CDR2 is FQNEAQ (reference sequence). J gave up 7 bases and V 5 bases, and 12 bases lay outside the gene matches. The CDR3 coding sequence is TGTGCCAGCAGCCCCCCCGGGACAGGGAGGAATGAGCAGTACTTC. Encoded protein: CASSPPGTGRNEQYF.

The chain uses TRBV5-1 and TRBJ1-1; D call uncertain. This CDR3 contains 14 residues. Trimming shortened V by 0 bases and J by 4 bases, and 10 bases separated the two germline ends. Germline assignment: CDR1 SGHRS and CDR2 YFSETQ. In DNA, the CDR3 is TGCGCCAGCAGCTTGGGCCTCAGTGGCACTGAAGCTTTCTTT. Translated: CASSLGLSGTEAFF.